The present T cell receptor beta chain was sequenced within a study of shared clonotypes between healthy human individuals. The CDR3 loop spans 17 amino acids. Trimming cost V 4 bases and J 4 bases; bases outside gene matches: 14. Germline V gene sequence: CDR1 LNHNV, CDR2 YYDKDF (reference sequence). As for this clone: Its target is unknown.

Study findings and constraints: Incomplete sequencing of sorted subsets was indicated by rarefaction despite large depth.

Deep-level assay runs were performed. Some clones are missing from TCRdb's copy, which holds only in-frame ones; the method was immunoSEQ multiplex PCR. Altogether some 1 million clones are present, more than 60% being singletons, with the ten largest covering 1.5%. Source material: memory CD4+ T cells sorted from blood. Subset of the sample: CD45RA-negative fraction. The receptor's source is a young man in good health. The J gene is TRBJ2-5, the V gene TRBV15, with 8 nucleotides matching TRBD1. The CDR3 region is CATSKSPSQGAGETQYF. CDR3 nucleotide sequence: TGTGCCACCAGCAAAAGCCCCTCGCAGGGGGCAGGAGAGACCCAGTACTTC.